The subject of this entry is one T cell receptor (beta chain). Its antigen is as yet unknown. These data originate in a study of shared clonotypes between healthy human individuals. Study details: CD4 naive cells filled three plates per donor, CD4 memory three, CD8 naive two and CD8 memory one.

Points from the study as a whole: Sorted-subset samples were not fully sequenced, rarefaction indicated. Across subsets, estimated richness was generally greater for naive than for memory populations.

The method was immunoSEQ multiplex PCR; TCRdb's version includes in-frame clones alone and lacks a portion of them. The sample holds 2 million to 3 million clones; roughly 93% are singletons and the top ten take about 0.38%. V dropped 5 bases and J dropped 0 bases, with 14 bases sitting between them. Germline CDR1 and CDR2: PRHDT and FYEKMQ (reference sequence). The CDR3 spans 16 residues. The chain employs TRBV13 and TRBJ2-1; tentatively, D is TRBD2 (5 bases). The clonotype originates from a man aged 18 to 30 in good health. Some clones in this sample may be carry-over from other donors' samples. Sequencing was done on a sample of naive CD4+ T cells from PBMCs. Subset defined: CD45RA+ positively selected. The CDR3 spells CASSRRAASSYNEQFF. In DNA, the CDR3 is TGTGCCAGCAGCCGCAGAGCGGCCAGCTCCTACAATGAGCAGTTCTTC. The full variable domain, its missing parts supplied by reference TRBV13 and TRBJ2-1, is AAGVIQSPRHLIKEKRETATLKCYPIPRHDTVYWYQQGPGQDPQFLISFYEKMQSDKGSIPDRFSAQQFSDYHSELNMSSLELGDSALYFCASSRRAASSYNEQFFGPGTRLTVL.